This TCR beta chain was captured in a study of shared clonotypes between healthy human individuals. In the study overall: CD4 naive and memory got three plates each, CD8 naive two, CD8 memory one. Study-level results: Richness estimates generally favored naive over memory subsets.

The authors divided CD4+ cells into CD45RA+ naive and CD45RA-negative memory subsets. Per the study methods: ImmunoSEQ only sent back junction sequences with no quality scores, so filtering was done differently. Assay: immunoSEQ multiplex PCR; the TCRdb copy retains only in-frame clones and omits some. That table supplies the V and J calls and clone size; D and trimming were determined from the DNA. This table has roughly 220,000 clones, 65% appearing once. A word on this clone: Its specificity is not known.

The germline V gene encodes CDR1 SGHDN and CDR2 FVKESK. The V gene lost 1 base and the J gene lost 8 bases, with 9 bases spanning the gap. This CDR3 has 13 amino acids. This sequence originates from a man aged 30-40 years in good health. The sample consisted of memory CD4+ T cells sorted from blood. Described subset: CD45RA-negative fraction. The chain links TRBV14 to TRBJ2-1; D unresolved. Written as DNA, the CDR3 is TGTGCCAGCAGCCAAGTTATCGGTGATGAGCAGTTCTTC. Amino acid sequence: CASSQVIGDEQFF. The complete variable domain, with remaining parts taken from reference TRBV14 and TRBJ2-1, reads EAGVTQFPSHSVIEKGQTVTLRCDPISGHDNLYWYRRVMGKEIKFLLHFVKESKQDESGMPNNRFLAERTGGTYSTLKVQPAELEDSGVYFCASSQVIGDEQFFGPGTRLTVL.